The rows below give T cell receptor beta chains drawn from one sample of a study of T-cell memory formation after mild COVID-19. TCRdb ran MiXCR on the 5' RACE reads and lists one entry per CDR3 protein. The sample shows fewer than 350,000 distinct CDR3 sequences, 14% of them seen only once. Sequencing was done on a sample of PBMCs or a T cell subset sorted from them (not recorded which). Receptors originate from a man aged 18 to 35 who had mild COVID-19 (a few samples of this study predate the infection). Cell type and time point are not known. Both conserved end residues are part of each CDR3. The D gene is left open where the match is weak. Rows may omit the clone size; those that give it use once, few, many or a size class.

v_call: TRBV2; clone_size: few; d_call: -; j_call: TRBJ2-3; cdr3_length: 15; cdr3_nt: TGTGCCAGCAGACGGTTTTCGACAGGCACAGATACGCAGTATTTT; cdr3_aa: CASRRFSTGTDTQYF
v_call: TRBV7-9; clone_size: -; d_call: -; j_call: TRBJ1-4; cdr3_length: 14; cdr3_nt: TGTGCCAGCAGCTTTCGACAGCTTAATGAAAAACTGTTTTTT; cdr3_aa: CASSFRQLNEKLFF
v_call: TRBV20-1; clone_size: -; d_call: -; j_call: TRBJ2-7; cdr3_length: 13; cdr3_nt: TGCAGTGCCCCCTCGTGGGGGGCCGACGAGAAGTACTTC; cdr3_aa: CSAPSWGADEKYF
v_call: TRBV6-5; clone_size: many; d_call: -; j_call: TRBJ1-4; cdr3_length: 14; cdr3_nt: TGTGCCAGCAGTTACTCGCCGGGGGACGAAAAACTGTTTTTT; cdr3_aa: CASSYSPGDEKLFF
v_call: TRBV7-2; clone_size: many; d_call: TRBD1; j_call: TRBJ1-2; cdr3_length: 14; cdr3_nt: TGTGCCAGCAGCCTAACCGGGACAGCCTATGGCTACACCTTC; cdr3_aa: CASSLTGTAYGYTF
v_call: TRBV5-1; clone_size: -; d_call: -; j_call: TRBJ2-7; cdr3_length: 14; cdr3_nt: TGCGCCAGCAGCTTGAGGGATCGGGCCTACGAGCAGTACTTC; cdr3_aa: CASSLRDRAYEQYF
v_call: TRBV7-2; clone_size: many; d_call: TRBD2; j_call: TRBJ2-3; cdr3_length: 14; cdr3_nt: TGTGCCAGCCGGAAACGACTAGCGACGGATACGCAGTATTTT; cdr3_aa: CASRKRLATDTQYF
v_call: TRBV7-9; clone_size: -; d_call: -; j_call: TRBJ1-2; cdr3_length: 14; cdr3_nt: TGTGCCAGCAGCTTAGTCAGCGCCGAAGCATATTACACCTTC; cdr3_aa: CASSLVSAEAYYTF
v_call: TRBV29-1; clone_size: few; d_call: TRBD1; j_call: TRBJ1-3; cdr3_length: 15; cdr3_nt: TGCAGCGCTTTATTCTCAGGGGGCCTCGGAAACACCATATATTTT; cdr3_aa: CSALFSGGLGNTIYF
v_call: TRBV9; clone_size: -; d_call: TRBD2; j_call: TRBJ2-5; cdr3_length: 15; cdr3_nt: TGTGCCAGCAGCGATGCTAGCGGGGGCCTCAGGGACCAGTACTTC; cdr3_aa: CASSDASGGLRDQYF
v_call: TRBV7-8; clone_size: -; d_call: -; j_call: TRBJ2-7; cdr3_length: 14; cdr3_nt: TGTGCCAGCAGCCCCAGGGGGGAGGCCTACGAGCAGTACTTC; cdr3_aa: CASSPRGEAYEQYF
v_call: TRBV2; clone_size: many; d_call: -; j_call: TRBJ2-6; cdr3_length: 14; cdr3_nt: TGTGCCAGCAGTGCGAGCTCTGGGGCCAACGTCCTGACTTTC; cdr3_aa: CASSASSGANVLTF
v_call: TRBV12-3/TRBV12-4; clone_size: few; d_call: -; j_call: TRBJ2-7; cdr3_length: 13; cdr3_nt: TGTGCCAGCAGTTTACTACAGGGCTACGAGCAGTACTTC; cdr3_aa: CASSLLQGYEQYF
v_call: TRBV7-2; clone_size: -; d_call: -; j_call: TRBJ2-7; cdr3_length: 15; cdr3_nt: TGTGCCAGCAGCTTATTCGCAGGGGCCCAGTACGAGCAGTACTTC; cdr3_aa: CASSLFAGAQYEQYF
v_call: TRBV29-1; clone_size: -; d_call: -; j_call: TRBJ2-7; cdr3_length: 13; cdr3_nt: TGCAGCGTTCAGGGCCCGGGGGCCCACGAGCAGTACTTC; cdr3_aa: CSVQGPGAHEQYF
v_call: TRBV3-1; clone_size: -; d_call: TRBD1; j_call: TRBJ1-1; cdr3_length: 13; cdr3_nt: TGTGCCAGCAGCCAAAGACAGGGGGCTGAAGCTTTCTTT; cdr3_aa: CASSQRQGAEAFF
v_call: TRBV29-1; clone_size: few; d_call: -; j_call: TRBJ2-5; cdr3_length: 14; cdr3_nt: TGCAGCGTCGGAGGGACCGGGAGACAAGAGACCCAGTACTTC; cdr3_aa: CSVGGTGRQETQYF
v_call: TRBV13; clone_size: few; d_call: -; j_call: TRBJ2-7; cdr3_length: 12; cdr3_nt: TGTGCCAGCAGTAGGGGCGGCTACGAGCAGTACTTC; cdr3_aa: CASSRGGYEQYF
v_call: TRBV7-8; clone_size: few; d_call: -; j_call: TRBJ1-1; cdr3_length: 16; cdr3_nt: TGTGCCAGCAGCCACCGGGACGGTGGATGGGGCACTGAAGCTTTCTTT; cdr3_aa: CASSHRDGGWGTEAFF
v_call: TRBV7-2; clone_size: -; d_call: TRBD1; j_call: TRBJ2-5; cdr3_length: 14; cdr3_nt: TGTGCCAGCAGCTTCGGGACAGGGAAGAAGACCCAGTACTTC; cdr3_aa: CASSFGTGKKTQYF
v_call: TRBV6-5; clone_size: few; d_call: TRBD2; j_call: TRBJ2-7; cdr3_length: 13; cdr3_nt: TGTGCCGCTTCCCCGGGACTACGGTACGAGCAGTACTTC; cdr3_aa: CAASPGLRYEQYF
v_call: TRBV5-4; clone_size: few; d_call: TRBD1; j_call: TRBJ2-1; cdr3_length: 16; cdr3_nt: TGTGCCAGCAGCTTGGGACAGGGTGGGGTTAACAATGAGCAGTTCTTC; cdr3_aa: CASSLGQGGVNNEQFF
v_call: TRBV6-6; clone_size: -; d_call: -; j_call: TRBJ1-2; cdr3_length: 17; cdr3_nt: TGTGCCAGCAGCCCCCCCAAAGGAACACCCGGGGACTATGGCTACACCTTC; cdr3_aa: CASSPPKGTPGDYGYTF
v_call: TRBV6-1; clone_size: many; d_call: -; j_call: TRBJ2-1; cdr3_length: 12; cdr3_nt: TGTGCCAGCAGTCCGAGGAACAATGAGCAGTTCTTC; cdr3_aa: CASSPRNNEQFF
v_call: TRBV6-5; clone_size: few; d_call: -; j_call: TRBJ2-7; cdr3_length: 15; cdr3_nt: TGTGCCAGCAGTTACTCCTCCGGGGCCGGATACGAGCAGTACTTC; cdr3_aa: CASSYSSGAGYEQYF
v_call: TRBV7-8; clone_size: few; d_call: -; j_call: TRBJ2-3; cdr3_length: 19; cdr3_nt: TGTGCCAGCAGCCCCCGGGGGGCCATAAACCCGAGGAGCACAGATACGCAGTATTTT; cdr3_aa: CASSPRGAINPRSTDTQYF
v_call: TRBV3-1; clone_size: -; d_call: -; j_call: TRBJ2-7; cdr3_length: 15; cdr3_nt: TGTGCCAGCAGCCAACGGGCCCACCACTCCTACGAGCAGTACTTC; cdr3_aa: CASSQRAHHSYEQYF
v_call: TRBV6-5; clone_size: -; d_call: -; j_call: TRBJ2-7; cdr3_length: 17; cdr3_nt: TGTGCCAGCAGTTCGGTGGGGTTTGAAGGCGTTCTCTACGAGCAGTACTTC; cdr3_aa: CASSSVGFEGVLYEQYF
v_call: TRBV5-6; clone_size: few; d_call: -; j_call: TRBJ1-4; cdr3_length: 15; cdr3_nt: TGTGCCAGCTGCTCCCCGGGACGAGGTAATGAAAAACTGTTTTTT; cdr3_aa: CASCSPGRGNEKLFF
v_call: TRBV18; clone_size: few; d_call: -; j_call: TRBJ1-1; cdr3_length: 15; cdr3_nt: TGTGCCAGCTCACCCAACCGGGACGCCGACACTGAAGCTTTCTTT; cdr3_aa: CASSPNRDADTEAFF
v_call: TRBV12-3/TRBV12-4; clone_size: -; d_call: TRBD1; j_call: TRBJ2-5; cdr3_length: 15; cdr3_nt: TGTGCCAGCTCCGGGGTGGGACAGGGCCAAGTTTGGCAGTACTTC; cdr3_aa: CASSGVGQGQVWQYF